A selection of T cell receptor beta chains follows, all from one sample in a study of blood T cell repertoires in COVID-19. The table came from immunoSEQ multiplex PCR; TCRdb's copy has only in-frame clones and leaves some out. The top ten clones hold 7.5% to 10% of a sample with about 200,000 clones, more than 80% of them seen once. Sequenced sample: PBMCs or T cells enriched from blood (not recorded which). The receptors shown here come from a young woman who had recovered from COVID-19. Both conserved end residues are trimmed from each CDR3. Rows give clone size only sometimes, using once, few, many, or a class for an expanded clone.

CDR3	size	V	J
ATSDFSGQGGPNEQF	NA	TRBV24-1	TRBJ2-1
ASSENSLEGAGTEAF	NA	TRBV6-1	TRBJ1-1
ASSEIRGAYNEQF	NA	TRBV25-1	TRBJ2-1
ASSPGTGIGYTEAF	once	TRBV5-1	TRBJ1-1
ASGAYQETQY	NA	TRBV6-5	TRBJ2-5
ASPGRTETGELF	NA	TRBV6-5	TRBJ2-2
AISGRQKFYGYT	NA	TRBV10-3	TRBJ1-2
ASSRDRGFDGYT	NA	TRBV5-1	TRBJ1-2
ASSVPGQGDSPLH	NA	TRBV5-1	TRBJ1-6
ASTDRQDYGYT	NA	TRBV18	TRBJ1-2
ASSSDRGQNYGYT	NA	TRBV19	TRBJ1-2
ASRNRDSSLNTEAF	NA	TRBV2	TRBJ1-1
AWTPGVTGELF	NA	TRBV30	TRBJ2-2
ASTTGRLAGDYEQY	NA	TRBV28	TRBJ2-7
ASSRGPGTSTTNEKLF	NA	TRBV4-1	TRBJ1-4
ASSSGTANSPLH	NA	TRBV5-1	TRBJ1-6
ASSQARDTPQPQH	NA	TRBV4-2	TRBJ1-5
ASTWGLFFYEQY	NA	TRBV23-1	TRBJ2-7
ASSTEGQGIDIQY	NA	TRBV9	TRBJ2-4
AISRGTATEAF	NA	TRBV10-3	TRBJ1-1
ASSPRTAGEKLF	NA	TRBV5-6	TRBJ1-4
ASSSGGETQY	NA	TRBV25-1	TRBJ2-5
ASSLPQTEAF	NA	TRBV7-9	TRBJ1-1
ASGTGQSAFNYGYT	NA	TRBV12-5	TRBJ1-2
ASGGAAGYT	NA	TRBV2	TRBJ1-2
ASSVGVAGPNYGYT	NA	TRBV9	TRBJ1-2
ASRPGTGGSYSNQPQH	NA	TRBV27	TRBJ1-5
ASSSGGLEDYGYT	NA	TRBV5-1	TRBJ1-2
ARSFGRGGETQETQY	NA	TRBV5-1	TRBJ2-5
ASSVSGGDTEAF	NA	TRBV9	TRBJ1-1
ASSQSGTSGGTVTDTQY	NA	TRBV4-1	TRBJ2-3
ASSLQGNTGELF	NA	TRBV7-9	TRBJ2-2
ASSGGSTDTQY	NA	TRBV9	TRBJ2-3
ASSTGNANEKLF	NA	TRBV9	TRBJ1-4
ASSFGSEQF	few	TRBV4-2	TRBJ2-1
ASRTGEGSPLH	NA	TRBV28	TRBJ1-6
ATSRGDRSSGNTIY	NA	TRBV15	TRBJ1-3
ASSIVGAGQGSYEQY	NA	TRBV28	TRBJ2-7
ASTNRDSPNSPLH	NA	TRBV19	TRBJ1-6
ASSLLFGTSYEQY	NA	TRBV28	TRBJ2-7
ASRVGGKETQY	NA	TRBV28	TRBJ2-5
ASSVQGGSPLH	once	TRBV5-8	TRBJ1-6
ASSRQGFEQY	NA	TRBV6-6	TRBJ2-7
SVAGGLDSPLH	NA	TRBV29-1	TRBJ1-6
ASSSQAGALETQY	NA	TRBV5-1	TRBJ2-5
ASSLGSGGTDTQY	NA	TRBV6-6	TRBJ2-3
ASSTGEVMRYGYT	NA	TRBV19	TRBJ1-2
ASSFRTGDTGELF	NA	TRBV5-1	TRBJ2-2
ASRGQGSGEKLF	NA	TRBV19	TRBJ1-4
ATLDRRTGELF	few	TRBV19	TRBJ2-2
ATSDRTTQETQY	NA	TRBV24-1	TRBJ2-5
ASSQGWGAF	NA	TRBV28	TRBJ1-1
ASSGGLYGYGYT	NA	TRBV2	TRBJ1-2
ASSLGDRDRVSYEQY	NA	TRBV7-9	TRBJ2-7
SARVGAEQY	NA	TRBV20-1	TRBJ2-7
ASSYSGGTGFYEQY	NA	TRBV27	TRBJ2-7
ASSLGTAGQVYEQY	NA	TRBV7-6	TRBJ2-7
ATLEAGPKGLGKNIQY	NA	TRBV24-1	TRBJ2-4
ASSTSGRTEAF	NA	TRBV27	TRBJ1-1
ASSSDSGRSYNSPLH	NA	TRBV14	TRBJ1-6